Here is one TCR beta chain with its context. The junction does not match germline at one end; this may be a read error. This entry comes from a study of cytomegalovirus exposure and HLA in healthy donors. Both 60 Vbeta primers and 13 Jbeta primers went into the PCR. Sequenced by immunoSEQ multiplex PCR; TCRdb stores in-frame clones only, minus some. Found here are 200,000 to 300,000 clones, around 80% of them singletons; the top ten hold 0.45% to 0.5%. The CDR3 sequence is 11 residues long. CDR1 is SNHLY, CDR2 FYNNEI, per germline. The source material was PBMCs. V gene TRBV2 combines with J gene TRBJ1-1, with a weak D call TRBD1 (6 bases). The TCR was taken from a boy between 10 and 17 years old in good health and CMV-seronegative. The CDR3 nucleotides are TGTGCCAGCGGCCGGGACACCGAAGCTTTCTTT. It translates to CASGRDTEAFF.